Presented here are 27 T cell receptor beta chains from one specimen sequenced in a study of T cells expressing NK-cell markers. From the 5' RACE reads, TCRdb lists one entry per CDR3 protein and no DNA. Its listing shows 500,000 to 700,000 distinct CDR3 sequences. The source material was blood T cells: a sorted CD56 or NKG2C T cell subset, CD4+ or CD8+ T cells, or bulk PBMC T cells (not recorded which). These receptor sequences come from a man between 18 and 29 years old in good health.

The chain employs TRBV10-3 and TRBJ2-5; lacking DNA, the TRBD1 call made by TCRdb goes unchecked. The CDR3 runs to 12 residues. Germline values: CDR1 ENHRY, CDR2 SYGVKD. This CDR3 is CATAGQQETQYF.

The chain recombines TRBV5-1 with TRBJ1-1; without DNA, the TCRdb call of TRBD1 cannot be checked. The V gene's germline CDR1 is SGHRS and CDR2 YFSETQ. The CDR3 length is 14 residues. CDR3 region: CASSGGTGHTEAFF.

This chain connects TRBV11-2 to TRBJ1-1; TCRdb's D call, TRBD1, is unchecked because there is no DNA. This CDR3 spans 13 amino acids. Per germline, CDR1 SGHAT and CDR2 FQNNGV. The CDR3: CASSLERTSEAFF.

The chain carries TRBV15 and TRBJ2-7. Germline CDR1 and CDR2: LNHNV and YYDKDF (reference sequence). The CDR3 runs 14 residues. The CDR3 sequence: CATSQRTGPYEQYF. Full variable domain (missing parts from reference TRBV15 and TRBJ2-7): DAMVIQNPRYQVTQFGKPVTLSCSQTLNHNVMYWYQQKSSQAPKLLFHYYDKDFNNEADTPDNFQSRRPNTSFCFLDIRSPGLGDTAMYLCATSQRTGPYEQYFGPGTRLTVT.

The V gene is TRBV20-1, the J gene TRBJ1-4; TCRdb proposes TRBD1, but this gene call is untestable without DNA. The CDR3 extends over 12 amino acids. Germline CDR1 DFQATT, CDR2 SNEGSKA (reference sequence). CDR3 amino acids: CSATLGGEKLFF.

The chain combines TRBV15 with TRBJ2-2; no DNA is available, so the TRBD1 call from TCRdb remains unchecked. Germline CDR1 is LNHNV and CDR2 is YYDKDF (reference sequence). This CDR3 comprises 17 residues. This CDR3 reads CATSTGESGPNTGELFF.

V is TRBV5-1 and J is TRBJ1-1; absent DNA, TCRdb's TRBD1 call cannot be checked. The germline V gene encodes CDR1 SGHRS and CDR2 YFSETQ. The CDR3 loop spans 15 amino acids. The chain's CDR3 is CASSLGVGALTEAFF.

The chain links TRBV28 to TRBJ2-1; TCRdb's D gene call, TRBD1, goes unchecked for lack of DNA. The CDR3 is 15 residues long. Germline CDR1 and CDR2: MDHEN and SYDVKM. This CDR3 is CASSLSSQGYNEQFF.

This chain uses TRBV11-2 with TRBJ2-6; the TCRdb D gene call, TRBD2, has no DNA to confirm it. The CDR3 has 19 amino acids. Germline values: CDR1 SGHAT, CDR2 FQNNGV. CDR3 amino acids: CASSLSGLAGFSGANVLTF.

The V gene is TRBV12-3 or TRBV12-4, the J gene TRBJ2-6; TCRdb selects TRBD1, and the lack of DNA leaves this call unchecked. CDR3 length equals 16 residues. The CDR3 is CASRHTLAGRANVLTF.

The V gene is TRBV29-1, the J gene TRBJ2-2; TCRdb designates TRBD1, a call that cannot be tested without DNA. Germline lookup yields CDR1 SQVTM and CDR2 ANQGSEA. The CDR3 contains 15 residues. CDR3 region: CSVEGGTGRTGELFF.

Here the CDR3 reads CAISESGTGGRHEQYF. The rearrangement joins TRBV10-3 to TRBJ2-7; there is no DNA to check the TCRdb D call of TRBD1. CDR3 length: 16 amino acids. The V gene's germline CDR1 is ENHRY and CDR2 SYGVKD.

CDR3 sequence reads: CSQRDTNEQFF. The chain joins TRBV29-1 to TRBJ2-1; with no DNA, the TCRdb D assignment of TRBD1 cannot be verified. Per germline, CDR1 SQVTM and CDR2 ANQGSEA. The CDR3 sequence is 11 residues long.

The CDR3: CASSHRDPYTGELFF. The J gene is TRBJ2-2, the V gene TRBV5-1; TCRdb calls TRBD1, which cannot be checked without DNA. This CDR3 spans 15 amino acids. The germline V gene has CDR1 SGHRS and CDR2 YFSETQ.

The chain has TRBV7-6 and TRBJ2-2. The CDR3 sequence is 14 residues long. The germline gives CDR1 SGHVS, CDR2 FNYEAQ. CDR3 residues: CASSLAEVGGELFF.

The rearrangement joins TRBV24-1 to TRBJ2-3; as DNA is missing, the TRBD1 call by TCRdb cannot be tested. Germline V gene sequence: CDR1 KGHDR, CDR2 SFDVKD. This CDR3 region has 15 residues. CDR3: CATSGDRPSTDTQYF.

The chain is built from TRBV4-1 and TRBJ1-2; no DNA is available, so the TRBD1 call from TCRdb remains unchecked. CDR3 length equals 12 residues. Germline assignment: CDR1 MGHRA and CDR2 YSYEKL. The CDR3 sequence: CASRKGDYGYTF.

The gene calls are TRBV6-2 or TRBV6-3 and TRBJ2-1. The CDR3 extends over 13 amino acids. The germline V gene encodes CDR1 MNHEY and CDR2 SVGEGT. The CDR3 region is CASTRESYNEQFF.

CDR3 residues: CSARDLGGAASPLHF. The chain has TRBV20-1 and TRBJ1-6; the TCRdb call, TRBD1, lacks DNA for checking. This CDR3 is 15 amino acids long. CDR1 is DFQATT and CDR2 is SNEGSKA in the germline V gene (reference sequence).

The chain combines TRBV5-6 with TRBJ2-4; TCRdb names TRBD2, which stays unverified in the absence of DNA. In germline, CDR1 is SGHDT, CDR2 YYEEEE. This CDR3 has 17 residues. CDR3 sequence: CASTHSREGWAKNIQYF.

The rearrangement links TRBV5-1 to TRBJ2-1; as DNA is missing, the TRBD1 call by TCRdb cannot be tested. The CDR3 length is 17 residues. The germline V gene encodes CDR1 SGHRS and CDR2 YFSETQ. CDR3: CASSLFPDRNSYNEQFF.

The rearrangement uses TRBV29-1 and TRBJ1-1. Germline CDR1 is SQVTM and CDR2 is ANQGSEA. This CDR3 is built from 15 residues. The CDR3 spells CSVGYPTASGTEAFF. Drawing the rest from reference TRBV29-1 and TRBJ1-1, the complete variable domain is SAVISQKPSRDICQRGTSLTIQCQVDSQVTMMFWYRQQPGQSLTLIATANQGSEATYESGFVIDKFPISRPNLTFSTLTVSNMSPEDSSIYLCSVGYPTASGTEAFFGQGTRLTVV.

This chain uses TRBV12-3 or TRBV12-4 with TRBJ1-6. The CDR3 is 14 amino acids. The CDR3 here is CASSPQRTYSPLHF.

The gene calls are TRBV7-2 and TRBJ2-7; TCRdb gives TRBD1 as the D gene, but with no DNA this cannot be confirmed. Germline V lookup: CDR1 SGHTA, CDR2 FQGNSA. CDR3 size: 14 residues. This CDR3 is CASTLDRGVSEQYF.

This chain uses TRBV7-2 with TRBJ2-7; TCRdb designates TRBD2, a call that cannot be tested without DNA. CDR1 is SGHTA and CDR2 is FQGNSA in the germline V gene. The CDR3 is 15 residues long. This chain's CDR3 is CASSAGLAGFYEQYF.

CDR3 loop: CASSRLALNSYNEQFF. The chain is built from TRBV11-3 and TRBJ2-1; TCRdb names TRBD2, which stays unverified in the absence of DNA. This CDR3 spans 16 amino acids. Per the germline V gene, CDR1 is SGHNT and CDR2 is YENEEA.

V usage is TRBV7-8 and J usage is TRBJ2-5; TCRdb proposes TRBD1, but this gene call is untestable without DNA. Germline CDR1 reads SGHVS; CDR2 reads FQNEAQ. The CDR3 spans 16 residues. This CDR3 reads CASSPGTIPGRETQYF. The whole variable domain, remainder taken from reference TRBV7-8 and TRBJ2-5, is GAGVSQSPRYKVAKRGQDVALRCDPISGHVSLFWYQQALGQGPEFLTYFQNEAQLDKSGLPSDRFFAERPEGSVSTLKIQRTQQEDSAVYLCASSPGTIPGRETQYFGPGTRLLVL.